This T cell receptor beta chain stems from a study of untreated major depressive disorder. Study results and caveats: TRBV05-01 (Vbeta 5.1) usage was higher in CD4+ T cells of depressed patients than controls.

CDR1 and CDR2 (germline): SNHLY, FYNNEI. The ends were cut back, 7 bases at V and 3 bases at J, with 10 bases in the middle. This CDR3 is 13 amino acids long. Major depressive disorder by DSM-IV, Hamilton depression score of at least 18. Only a few counts were recorded for this clone. No antigen is known for it. TCRdb's copy holds only in-frame clones and misses some; the assay was immunoSEQ multiplex PCR. The sample holds about 20,000 clones; roughly nine tenths are singletons and the top ten take less than 0.75%. The clonotype was recovered from a woman aged 40 to 55 with major depressive disorder. V usage is TRBV2 and J usage is TRBJ1-5; no clear D gene. Sequencing was done on a sample of CD4+ T cells from PBMCs. For the CDR3, the DNA is TGTGCCAGCAATTGGCAGGACAATCAGCCCCAGCATTTT. This sequence encodes CASNWQDNQPQHF.